This section outlines one TCR beta chain sequence together with its context. Its target is not known. The method was immunoSEQ multiplex PCR; TCRdb's version includes in-frame clones alone and lacks a portion of them. The table has tens of thousands of clones, 90% to 95% seen once; the top ten hold 1.5% to 2%. This CDR3 has 17 residues. V trimming: 4 bases; J trimming: 0 bases; junction bases outside the gene matches: 4. Germline lookup yields CDR1 MNHEY and CDR2 SMNVEV (reference sequence). This sample is part of a study of cytomegalovirus exposure and HLA in healthy donors. Study-level findings and limits: With high specificity and sensitivity, the classifier reportedly diagnosed cytomegalovirus status. Cytomegalovirus association was assigned to some 160 TCR beta chains. A few chains tied to CMV proved CMV antigen-specific in vitro.

The specimen was PBMCs. This TCR derives from a woman between 18 and 30 years old in good health and CMV-seropositive. This chain joins TRBV27 and TRBJ1-6; 9 bases align to TRBD1. The CDR3 is CASSSGQGASYNSPLHF. CDR3 nucleotide sequence: TGTGCCAGCAGTTCGGGACAGGGCGCCTCCTATAATTCACCCCTCCACTTT.